The clone carrying this T cell receptor beta chain was counted many times. Its antigen is undetermined. A junction boundary mismatches the germline segment, possibly from a read error. Combining a sample-barcoded 5' primer with a J-beta primer mix, a second PCR ran for roughly 7 to 12 cycles. All cDNA molecules were each tagged by a template-switch adaptor with 12 random nucleotides. TCRdb reanalysed the 5' RACE reads using MiXCR and keeps one entry per CDR3 protein. The sample lists over 950,000 distinct CDR3 sequences, approximately 50% occurring once. This CDR3 is built from 12 residues. Per the germline V gene, CDR1 is SGHRS and CDR2 is YFSETQ. Extraction of total RNA produced a minimum of 5 micrograms from each sample. The data were obtained in a study of blood T cells in healthy people across ages. Study outcomes and limitations: Aged donors had fewer naive CD4+ cells and lower diversity than long-lived donors. Older individuals had lower TCR beta diversity per million T cells (the decline was roughly linear).

The chain combines TRBV5-1 with TRBJ2-7; TRBD1 is a possible D gene (5 bases). This receptor was identified in a woman between 55 and 75 years old in good health. The specimen was blood. CDR3 coding DNA: TGTGCCAGCAGTTTAGGGGACTACGAGCAGTACTTC. It specifies CASSLGDYEQYF.